What follows are 22 T cell receptor beta chains derived from one specimen sequenced in a study of blood T cell repertoires in COVID-19. Clones were sequenced by immunoSEQ multiplex PCR, and TCRdb holds only the in-frame ones, with some missing. The repertoire has about 97,000 clones, 84% of them found once; the top ten carry 8.5% to 10%. Source material: peripheral blood. These receptors were taken from a man aged 35-49 years with active or convalescent COVID-19.

This clone has only a few counts. The genes are TRBV7-9 and TRBJ1-1; D unresolved. Germline V lookup: CDR1 SEHNR, CDR2 FQNEAQ (reference sequence). V lost 2 bases and J lost 3, with 7 bases in between. This CDR3 has 13 residues. The CDR3 DNA follows: TGTGCCAGCAGCTTAAAGGAGTACACTGAAGCTTTCTTT. Protein product: CASSLKEYTEAFF.

The chain is built from TRBV27 and TRBJ1-5; D unresolved. Germline V gene lookup returns CDR1 MNHEY and CDR2 SMNVEV (reference sequence). Trimming pared 9 bases from V and 5 bases from J, leaving 8 bases between. This CDR3 has 11 residues. Here the CDR3 reads CARGRDQPQHF. The CDR3 DNA reads as TGTGCCAGGGGCCGAGATCAGCCCCAGCATTTT.

The gene calls are TRBV5-1 and TRBJ2-3, with 7 bases that match TRBD2. This CDR3 is built from 16 residues. Germline lookup yields CDR1 SGHRS and CDR2 YFSETQ. V lost 2 bases to trimming and J lost 4 bases; unmatched junction nucleotides: 10. The DNA of the CDR3 is TGCGCCAGCAGCTTAGGAGCGGGGAGTATGTCAGATACGCAGTATTTT. Translation gives CASSLGAGSMSDTQYF.

The CDR3 spells CASSSRLAGEYNEQFF. The CDR3 DNA reads as TGTGCCAGCAGCTCCCGACTAGCGGGGGAATACAATGAGCAGTTCTTC. The chain joins TRBV7-2 to TRBJ2-1; 12 nucleotides match TRBD2. The CDR3 is 16 residues long. Germline V gives CDR1 SGHTA, CDR2 FQGNSA. Unmatched junction bases numbered 5, after V lost 4 bases and J lost 4 bases.

The chain employs TRBV21-1 and TRBJ1-2; TRBD1 was called by the table and not checked on the DNA. TRBV21-1 constitutes a pseudogene. The CDR3 is 16 amino acids. This CDR3 is CASSRYSMGANYGYTF. In DNA form, the CDR3 reads TGTGCCAGCAGCCGATACTCAATGGGGGCAAACTATGGCTACACCTTC.

The rearrangement joins TRBV25-1 to TRBJ2-7, with D uncertain. V dropped 1 base and J dropped 1 base, with 11 bases sitting between them. The CDR3 length is 15 residues. CDR1 and CDR2 (germline): MGHDK, SYGVNS. CDR3: CASSESGGGSYEQYF. The CDR3 DNA follows: TGTGCCAGCAGTGAATCTGGCGGCGGATCCTACGAGCAGTACTTC.

This rearrangement joins TRBV7-2 to TRBJ2-3; perhaps TRBD1 as D (6 bases). Per germline, CDR1 SGHTA and CDR2 FQGNSA. The CDR3 consists of 14 residues. Deletions cut 5 bases from V and 1 base from J, with 10 bases between. For the CDR3, the DNA is TGTGCCAGCAGCCCATACAGGGGCACAGATACGCAGTATTTT. Translating it yields CASSPYRGTDTQYF.

The gene calls are TRBV6-1 and TRBJ2-7, with TRBD2 as a possible D gene (6 bases). Trimming took off 3 bases at V and 3 bases at J, with 15 bases between the two ends. There are 15 residues in the CDR3. Germline CDR1 is MNHNS and CDR2 is SASEGT. CDR3 coding DNA: TGTGCCAGCAGTGACCTTTCGGGGGAATACTACGAGCAGTACTTC. Translating it yields CASSDLSGEYYEQYF.

V and J are TRBV18 and TRBJ2-2, with 8 bases that match TRBD2. This CDR3 contains 18 residues. V shed 3 bases and J 3 bases; nucleotides not matched to a gene: 12. The germline V gene has CDR1 KGHSH and CDR2 LQKENI. The chain's CDR3 is CASSPLGSGAVHTGELFF. As DNA, the CDR3 is TGTGCCAGCTCACCTCTCGGTAGCGGGGCCGTACACACCGGGGAGCTGTTTTTT.

This CDR3 is CASSTQPHTGELFF. The CDR3 nucleotides read TGTGCCAGCAGCACACAACCTCACACCGGGGAGCTGTTTTTT. The J gene is TRBJ2-2, the V gene TRBV3-1 (or the pseudogene TRBV3-2); unclear D gene. CDR3 length: 14 amino acids. Looked up from germline, CDR1 is LGHDT and CDR2 is YNNKEL (reference sequence). Trimming took 5 bases from V and 3 from J, leaving 10 bases between them.

The rearrangement joins TRBV6-5 to TRBJ1-5; 7 bases line up with TRBD1. The CDR3 runs 13 residues. The germline V gene encodes CDR1 MNHEY and CDR2 SVGAGI. Trimming removed 8 bases from V and 5 bases from J; junction bases left unmatched: 6. The CDR3 region has the DNA TGTGCCAGCCGGGACCAGGGGGATCAGCCCCAGCATTTT. Its translation is CASRDQGDQPQHF.

This chain links TRBV9 with TRBJ2-2, with TRBD1 matching over 10 bases. In germline, CDR1 is SGDLS, CDR2 YYNGEE. The CDR3 totals 17 residues. The junction had 7 bases not matched to a gene; V was cut back by 2 bases and J by 3 bases. The CDR3 DNA reads as TGTGCCAGCAGCGTTAGGGGAGGACAGGGGGACACCGGGGAGCTGTTTTTT. As protein: CASSVRGGQGDTGELFF.

In this sample, this clone turned up once. The gene calls are TRBV11-2 and TRBJ2-1; 8 bases are shared with TRBD2. CDR1 and CDR2 from the germline V gene are SGHAT and FQNNGV. The CDR3 totals 17 residues. V shed 2 bases and J 5 bases; nucleotides not matched to a gene: 11. In DNA, the CDR3 is TGTGCCAGCAGCTTACAGTCTGCCACTAGCGGACACAATGAGCAGTTCTTC. Translating it yields CASSLQSATSGHNEQFF. The full variable domain, in which reference TRBV11-2 and TRBJ2-1 provide the parts outside the CDR3, is EAGVAQSPRYKIIEKRQSVAFWCNPISGHATLYWYQQILGQGPKLLIQFQNNGVVDDSQLPKDRFSAERLKGVDSTLKIQPAKLEDSAVYLCASSLQSATSGHNEQFFGPGTRLTVL.

The chain recombines TRBV29-1 with TRBJ1-3; tentatively, D is TRBD1 (6 bases). Germline CDR1 SQVTM, CDR2 ANQGSEA. Deletions cut 7 bases from V and 4 bases from J, with 14 bases between. CDR3 length: 13 amino acids. The DNA for the CDR3 is TGCAGCGCCAAACAGGGAGGGGGAAACACCATATATTTT. It yields the protein CSAKQGGGNTIYF.

The chain combines TRBV5-6 with TRBJ1-2; D gene ambiguous. Trimming took off 0 bases at V and 3 bases at J, with 9 bases between the two ends. CDR1 SGHDT and CDR2 YYEEEE come from the germline V gene. The CDR3 totals 14 residues. In DNA, the CDR3 is TGTGCCAGCAGCTTGGTCGAAGGAGACTATGGCTACACCTTC. Translation gives CASSLVEGDYGYTF. Full variable domain (missing parts from reference TRBV5-6 and TRBJ1-2): DAGVTQSPTHLIKTRGQQVTLRCSPKSGHDTVSWYQQALGQGPQFIFQYYEEEERQRGNFPDRFSGHQFPNYSSELNVNALLLGDSALYLCASSLVEGDYGYTFGSGTRLTVV.

In its sample, this clone was seen a few times. The chain links TRBV9 to TRBJ2-1; 9 bases line up with TRBD1. Germline lookup yields CDR1 SGDLS and CDR2 YYNGEE. This CDR3 region has 17 residues. Losses at the gene ends were 0 bases for V and 6 bases for J; bases not matched to a gene: 10. The CDR3 DNA follows: TGTGCCAGCAGCGTAGAGATCTGGGACAGGGAAGGCAATGAGCAGTTCTTC. This translates into CASSVEIWDREGNEQFF.

V and J are TRBV12-5 and TRBJ1-6; 9 bases match TRBD1. With 6 bases clipped from V and 9 bases from J, the junction kept 18 bases outside the gene matches. CDR3 length equals 18 residues. Germline CDR1 is LGHNT and CDR2 is FRNRAP. DNA for the CDR3: TGTGCTAGTGGAACGTGGGCGCCCGGGACAGGGTTGAGTTCACCCCTCCACTTT. It specifies CASGTWAPGTGLSSPLHF.

This chain joins TRBV12-3 or TRBV12-4 and TRBJ1-2; TRBD1 agrees at 8 bases. This CDR3 spans 12 amino acids. V dropped 6 bases and J dropped 8; count of bases not matched to a gene: 5. CDR3 region: CASRMTGAGYTF. The CDR3, as DNA: TGTGCCAGCAGGATGACAGGGGCGGGCTACACCTTC.

This clone has only one observation. The rearrangement uses TRBV5-1 and TRBJ1-1, with TRBD1 matching 7 bases. CDR1 is SGHRS, CDR2 YFSETQ, per germline. The CDR3 is made up of 14 amino acids. Trimming took 3 bases from V and 1 from J; bases not matched to a gene: 3. CDR3: CASSSGTANTEAFF. In nucleotides, the CDR3 is TGCGCCAGCAGCTCCGGGACAGCGAACACTGAAGCTTTCTTT.

J is TRBJ2-7 and V is TRBV5-1; 7 bases are a match to TRBD1. CDR1 and CDR2 (germline): SGHRS, YFSETQ. After removal of 4 bases from V and 2 bases from J, the junction contained 6 bases not matched to a gene. The CDR3 length is 14 residues. The CDR3 nucleotides are TGCGCCAGCAGCACTCGACAGGGACCCTACGAGCAGTACTTC. It specifies CASSTRQGPYEQYF.

The chain carries TRBV6-1 and TRBJ1-2, with TRBD1 matching 11 bases. The CDR3 loop spans 16 amino acids. The germline gives CDR1 MNHNS, CDR2 SASEGT. The V gene end was trimmed by 3 bases and the J gene end by 8 bases; junction bases not matched to a gene: 11. The CDR3 nucleotides are TGTGCCAGCAGTGAGGGGACAGGGGGGAGGAGGAGCGGCTACACCTTC. Amino acids: CASSEGTGGRRSGYTF.

The chain is built from TRBV7-8 and TRBJ2-1; tentative D call: TRBD2 (5 bases). Germline V gene data show CDR1 as SGHVS and CDR2 as FQNEAQ. CDR3 length: 16 residues. The V and J ends lost 6 bases and 9 bases respectively, with 24 bases between them. CDR3 DNA: TGTGCCAGCAGTGGACCTGGACTTAGCGAAATTGTTGAGCAGTTCTTC. Translating gives CASSGPGLSEIVEQFF.